A single sample is the source of the 27 T cell receptor beta chains below, sequenced in a study of T cells in tuberculosis. Only in-frame clones appear in the TCRdb table, and some are missing; sequencing was by immunoSEQ multiplex PCR. Seen here are roughly 28,000 clones, 90% observed once, and the top ten hold 5.5% to 6.5%. The sample consisted of PBMCs. The source is a donor aged 10-30 years with latent tuberculosis or without tuberculosis infection.

This chain connects TRBV5-4 to TRBJ2-1; D is possibly TRBD2 (5 bases). Germline assignment: CDR1 SGHNT and CDR2 YYREEE (reference sequence). The CDR3 contains 14 residues. Trimming removed 2 bases from V and 7 bases from J, with 13 bases in between. CDR3 in amino acids: CASSFPGIGNEQFF. In DNA, the CDR3 is TGTGCCAGCAGCTTTCCGGGGATTGGGAATGAGCAGTTCTTC.

The V gene is TRBV6-1, the J gene TRBJ1-1; D not certain. Between the trimmed V and J ends, which lost 2 bases and 6 bases, there was a span of 10 bases. CDR3 length: 13 amino acids. Per germline, CDR1 MNHNS and CDR2 SASEGT. The CDR3 DNA reads as TGTGCCAGCAGTGAAAGAACAAGTCCTGAAGCTTTCTTT. Translated, it gives CASSERTSPEAFF.

The genes are TRBV28 and TRBJ1-4; 9 positions match TRBD1. From germline, CDR1 is MDHEN and CDR2 SYDVKM. V shed 4 bases and J 5 bases; nucleotides not matched to a gene: 5. CDR3 size: 15 residues. The CDR3, as DNA: TGTGCCAGCAGTTACTCCGGGACAGGGAATGAAAAACTGTTTTTT. Protein product: CASSYSGTGNEKLFF. The complete variable domain, with remaining parts taken from reference TRBV28 and TRBJ1-4, reads DVKVTQSSRYLVKRTGEKVFLECVQDMDHENMFWYRQDPGLGLRLIYFSYDVKMKEKGDIPEGYSVSREKKERFSLILESASTNQTSMYLCASSYSGTGNEKLFFGSGTQLSVL.

The rearrangement links TRBV6-6 to TRBJ2-2; unclear D gene. There are 15 residues in the CDR3. CDR1 and CDR2 from the germline V gene are MNHNY and SVGAGI (reference sequence). The germline V and J ends were trimmed by 8 bases and 4 bases, with 17 bases remaining between them. The CDR3 spells CASDLRQSSTGELFF. The CDR3 DNA reads as TGTGCCAGCGACTTACGCCAGTCATCCACCGGGGAGCTGTTTTTT.

The chain couples TRBV5-1 to TRBJ2-3, with D perhaps TRBD1 (6 bases). This CDR3 spans 15 amino acids. Germline V gene data show CDR1 as SGHRS and CDR2 as YFSETQ. The V and J ends lost 4 bases and 3 bases respectively, with 15 bases between them. CDR3 protein: CASSPNRELTDTQYF. Written as DNA, the CDR3 is TGCGCCAGCAGCCCGAACAGGGAGCTAACAGATACGCAGTATTTT. The full variable domain, its missing parts supplied by reference TRBV5-1 and TRBJ2-3, is KAGVTQTPRYLIKTRGQQVTLSCSPISGHRSVSWYQQTPGQGLQFLFEYFSETQRNKGNFPGRFSGRQFSNSRSEMNVSTLELGDSALYLCASSPNRELTDTQYFGPGTRLTVL.

The chain is built from TRBV28 and TRBJ1-2; TRBD1 agrees at 7 bases. Looked up from germline, CDR1 is MDHEN and CDR2 is SYDVKM. The CDR3 loop spans 16 amino acids. V was pared by 6 bases and J by 4 bases, with 14 bases of the junction left unmatched. This chain's CDR3 is CASSLTGSNFLYGYTF. The CDR3 coding sequence is TGTGCCAGCAGCTTGACAGGGTCGAATTTTCTCTATGGCTACACCTTC.

The chain recombines TRBV19 with TRBJ2-1; 8 bases map to TRBD2. The length of the CDR3 is 16 residues. Germline assignment: CDR1 LNHDA and CDR2 SQIVND (reference sequence). The CDR3 protein is CLKRSGGNSSYNEQFF. CDR3 DNA sequence: TGTCTGAAAAGGAGCGGGGGTAATAGCTCCTACAATGAGCAGTTCTTC.

The chain uses TRBV6-5 and TRBJ2-3, with D perhaps matching TRBD1 (5 bases). Germline V gene lookup returns CDR1 MNHEY and CDR2 SVGAGI. V gave up 6 bases and J gave up 1 base, with 14 bases separating them. This CDR3 is built from 15 residues. This CDR3 is CASSPTGPRTDTQYF. CDR3 coding DNA: TGTGCCAGCAGCCCTACAGGTCCCCGCACAGATACGCAGTATTTT.

The chain recombines TRBV18 with TRBJ2-3; D not resolved. Trimming removed 6 bases from V and 3 bases from J, with 7 bases in between. Germline values: CDR1 KGHSH, CDR2 LQKENI. This CDR3 has 12 residues. The CDR3 DNA is TGTGCCAGCTCGTTTGTAACAGATACGCAGTATTTT. This codes for CASSFVTDTQYF.

This clone appeared a single time. This sequence joins TRBV21-1 and TRBJ2-5; TRBD2 was called by the table and not checked on the DNA. TRBV21-1 is an annotated pseudogene. The length of the CDR3 is 14 residues. The DNA of the CDR3 is TGTGCCAGGAGGGCCGGCCGGCCCCAAGAGACCCAGTACTTC. Protein sequence: CARRAGRPQETQYF.

The rearrangement links TRBV19 to TRBJ2-7; 9 bases are a match to TRBD1. V was pared by 5 bases and J by 2 bases, with 7 bases of the junction left unmatched. Germline V CDR1 and CDR2: LNHDA, SQIVND (reference sequence). The CDR3 runs to 15 residues. CDR3 sequence: CASSFQWTGAYEQYF. The CDR3 nucleotides are TGTGCCAGTAGTTTTCAGTGGACAGGGGCCTACGAGCAGTACTTC.

The chain has TRBV2 and TRBJ2-5, with TRBD2 identical over 7 bases. Germline CDR1 is SNHLY and CDR2 is FYNNEI. This CDR3 has 17 amino acids. The ends lost 6 bases at V and 5 bases at J; junction bases unmatched: 18. CDR3 in DNA: TGTGCCAGCAGCCCCAAAGGCACGGGAGGCCTCGTGGAGACCCAGTACTTC. Amino acid sequence: CASSPKGTGGLVETQYF.

The rearrangement links TRBV28 to TRBJ2-7; 9 bases match TRBD2. The CDR3 runs to 15 residues. Trimming cost V 6 bases and J 2 bases; bases outside gene matches: 8. CDR1 and CDR2 from the germline V gene are MDHEN and SYDVKM. CDR3 coding DNA: TGTGCCAGCAGCCCCGAGGGACTAGCCCCCTACGAGCAGTACTTC. Its protein is CASSPEGLAPYEQYF.

The chain employs TRBV6-5 and TRBJ1-1, with TRBD1 as a possible D gene (6 bases). CDR1 MNHEY and CDR2 SVGAGI come from the germline V gene. The CDR3 sequence is 13 residues long. Trimming removed 8 bases at V and 0 bases at J, with 10 bases between. The CDR3 nucleotides read TGTGCCAGCCACAGGGCCCTGAACACTGAAGCTTTCTTT. Its translation is CASHRALNTEAFF.

The J gene is TRBJ2-1, the V gene TRBV6-5; D not certain. The CDR3 loop spans 13 amino acids. V was clipped by 6 bases and J by 9 bases, with 15 bases between them. Germline V gene data show CDR1 as MNHEY and CDR2 as SVGAGI. This CDR3 reads CASSAPRQVEQFF. The CDR3 coding sequence is TGTGCCAGCAGCGCTCCACGCCAGGTTGAGCAGTTCTTC.

As DNA, the CDR3 is TGTGCCAGCAGCCGCAGACAGAATAGCAATCAGCCCCAGCATTTT. Protein: CASSRRQNSNQPQHF. The chain couples TRBV2 to TRBJ1-5, with a tentative D call TRBD1 (5 bases). The length of the CDR3 is 15 residues. V was cut by 6 bases and J by 0 bases, with 12 bases left in between. Germline V lookup: CDR1 SNHLY, CDR2 FYNNEI.

CDR3 region: CAVGGSSGNTIYF. CDR3 nucleotides: TGTGCCGTGGGGGGGTCCTCTGGAAACACCATATATTTT. The genes are TRBV7-2 and TRBJ1-3; tentative D call: TRBD1 (5 bases). The V gene's germline CDR1 is SGHTA and CDR2 FQGNSA. V dropped 11 bases and J dropped 0 bases, with 11 bases sitting between them. This CDR3 has 13 residues.

The chain recombines TRBV7-9 with TRBJ2-5; no clear D gene. The V end was cut by 5 bases, the J end by 5 bases, with 15 bases between. The CDR3 is 14 amino acids. Germline V gene data show CDR1 as SEHNR and CDR2 as FQNEAQ (reference sequence). The chain's CDR3 is CASSRIPGLETQYF. CDR3 coding DNA: TGTGCCAGCAGCCGAATACCGGGTCTGGAGACCCAGTACTTC.

The chain is built from TRBV19 and TRBJ2-3, with D perhaps TRBD2 (5 bases). The CDR3 consists of 16 residues. Germline V gene lookup returns CDR1 LNHDA and CDR2 SQIVND (reference sequence). V lost 3 bases and J 1 base, leaving 14 bases between the germline ends. The CDR3 DNA sequence: TGTGCCAGTAGTATCATCTACGCCGGGGGCACAGATACGCAGTATTTT. Residues: CASSIIYAGGTDTQYF.

J is TRBJ2-5 and V is TRBV6-5; the match to TRBD1 covers 9 bases. The ends lost 0 bases at V and 4 bases at J; junction bases unmatched: 3. The CDR3 extends over 15 amino acids. Germline assignment: CDR1 MNHEY and CDR2 SVGAGI. The CDR3 reads CASSYSGTGIETQYF. CDR3 nucleotides: TGTGCCAGCAGTTACTCCGGGACAGGGATAGAGACCCAGTACTTC.

V and J are TRBV7-8 and TRBJ2-7; D gene unclear. Trimming pared 1 base from V and 2 bases from J, leaving 6 bases between. The CDR3 totals 13 residues. Germline CDR1 SGHVS, CDR2 FQNEAQ. CDR3 amino acids: CASSLGRTYEQYF. The CDR3 nucleotides are TGTGCCAGCAGCTTAGGCAGAACCTACGAGCAGTACTTC.

CDR3 nucleotide sequence: TGTGCCAGCAGCTCACTCGGGACAGGGGTAGGCGAGCAGTACTTC. Translation: CASSSLGTGVGEQYF. This chain links TRBV7-9 with TRBJ2-7; 10 bases fit TRBD1. In germline, CDR1 is SEHNR, CDR2 FQNEAQ (reference sequence). V trimming: 4 bases; J trimming: 6 bases; junction bases outside the gene matches: 9. CDR3 size: 15 residues.

V gene TRBV5-6 combines with J gene TRBJ1-1; D unresolved. V lost 4 bases and J lost 4, with 5 bases in between. CDR3 length equals 11 residues. Looked up from germline, CDR1 is SGHDT and CDR2 is YYEEEE. The DNA of the CDR3 is TGTGCCAGCAGCGTATCCACTGAAGCTTTCTTT. As protein: CASSVSTEAFF.

The table lists this clone with a few counts. This chain joins TRBV7-8 and TRBJ2-3; 9 bases fit TRBD2. The CDR3 consists of 17 residues. The trim removed 5 bases at V and 4 bases at J, leaving 13 bases unmatched. CDR1 is SGHVS and CDR2 is FQNEAQ in the germline V gene. The CDR3 DNA follows: TGTGCCAGCAGCCCAGCCCAGGAGCGGGGGGTCCCAGATACGCAGTATTTT. This translates into CASSPAQERGVPDTQYF. The full variable domain, in which reference TRBV7-8 and TRBJ2-3 provide the parts outside the CDR3, is GAGVSQSPRYKVAKRGQDVALRCDPISGHVSLFWYQQALGQGPEFLTYFQNEAQLDKSGLPSDRFFAERPEGSVSTLKIQRTQQEDSAVYLCASSPAQERGVPDTQYFGPGTRLTVL.

J is TRBJ2-6 and V is TRBV5-4; TRBD2 agrees at 8 bases. Trimming removed 7 bases from V and 1 base from J; junction bases left unmatched: 10. The CDR3 extends over 17 amino acids. The germline gives CDR1 SGHNT, CDR2 YYREEE (reference sequence). The CDR3 DNA sequence: TGTGCCAGCGGGATGGCGGGGGGCCCTTCTGGGGCCAACGTCCTGACTTTC. This gives the protein CASGMAGGPSGANVLTF.

The chain joins TRBV27 to TRBJ1-1, with D hard to call. V was clipped by 5 bases and J by 0 bases, with 7 bases between them. CDR1 MNHEY and CDR2 SMNVEV come from the germline V gene (reference sequence). The CDR3 consists of 13 residues. CDR3 region: CASSTHLNTEAFF. The CDR3 DNA reads as TGTGCCAGCAGTACTCACCTGAACACTGAAGCTTTCTTT.

The rearrangement joins TRBV6-5 to TRBJ1-6; D is uncertain. The CDR3 has 14 amino acids. The germline V and J ends were trimmed by 10 bases and 0 bases, with 10 bases remaining between them. Germline CDR1 reads MNHEY; CDR2 reads SVGAGI. CDR3 in DNA: TGTGCCACCCAATCGAGCTCCTATAATTCACCCCTCCACTTT. As protein: CATQSSSYNSPLHF.